A selection of T cell receptor beta chains follows, all from one sample in a study of blood T cells in healthy people across ages. TCRdb reprocessed the 5' RACE reads via MiXCR and lists one record per CDR3 protein. The sample records 1.5 million to 2 million distinct CDR3 sequences, about 31% being singletons. Sample: blood. These receptors were collected from a woman in her twenties or thirties in good health. Both conserved end residues are part of each CDR3. A D gene is named only where the DNA matches it firmly. The size field is filled for only some rows; it gives once, few, many or a size class.

D,size,J,V,DNA,CDR3
-,-,TRBJ1-4,TRBV3-1,TGTGCCAGCAGTTCAAACAGAGCGGGTGAAAAACTGTTTTTT,CASSSNRAGEKLFF
-,-,TRBJ2-1,TRBV7-8,TGTGCCAGCAGCTTAGCGCGTGGGACTAATGAGCAGTTCTTC,CASSLARGTNEQFF
-,-,TRBJ2-3,TRBV5-6,TGTGCCAGCAGCAGGACCGAGGGGGGCACAGATACGCAGTATTTT,CASSRTEGGTDTQYF
-,-,TRBJ2-3,TRBV12-3/TRBV12-4,TGTGCCAGCAGGTGGGGGGATTCGCAGTATTTT,CASRWGDSQYF
-,-,TRBJ2-3,TRBV12-3/TRBV12-4,TGTGCCAGCAGTCAGTCGGACGGCCGCCCAAGCACAGATACGCAGTATTTT,CASSQSDGRPSTDTQYF
TRBD1,-,TRBJ1-2,TRBV5-1,TGCGCCAGCAGCGACCCGCTCGACAGGGCAACAGGCTACACCTTC,CASSDPLDRATGYTF
-,once,TRBJ2-5,TRBV4-1,TGCGCCAGCTCTCCGAGAGAAGCGGAGACCCAGTACTTC,CASSPREAETQYF
-,-,TRBJ2-2,TRBV20-1,TGCAGTGCTAGAGATCGCCTGGGGGTGTACGGGGAGCTGTTTTTT,CSARDRLGVYGELFF
-,few,TRBJ2-7,TRBV5-6,TGTGCCAGCAGCTCAATCGACAGGAGCTCCTACGAGCAGTACTTC,CASSSIDRSSYEQYF
-,-,TRBJ2-1,TRBV20-1,TGCAGTGCTAGAGACCAGGGACAAGGAATGAATGAGCAGTTCTTC,CSARDQGQGMNEQFF
TRBD2,-,TRBJ2-5,TRBV5-1,TGCGCCAGCAGCTTCCAGTCACTAGCGGGGGCGTACCAAGAGACCCAGTACTTC,CASSFQSLAGAYQETQYF
-,few,TRBJ2-7,TRBV3-1,TGTGCCAGCAGCCGCCTTATTGGGCAGAGTTACGAGCAGTACTTC,CASSRLIGQSYEQYF
-,-,TRBJ1-5,TRBV6-1,TGTGCCAGCAGTGAAATTCCGCGGCCCCAGCATTTT,CASSEIPRPQHF
TRBD1,few,TRBJ2-5,TRBV15,TGTGCCACCAGCACCACAGGGGGCCAAGAGACCCAGTACTTC,CATSTTGGQETQYF
-,few,TRBJ2-1,TRBV15,TGTGCCACCAGCAGAGATGTGGGAGAATACAATGAGCAGTTCTTC,CATSRDVGEYNEQFF
-,-,TRBJ1-1,TRBV6-1,TGTGCCAGCAGTGAGGGAAGAGGTAGCGAAGCTTTCTTT,CASSEGRGSEAFF
-,-,TRBJ2-7,TRBV13,TGTGCCAGCAGTTTTACCCTAGAGTACTCCTACAAGCAGTACTTC,CASSFTLEYSYKQYF
-,-,TRBJ1-1,TRBV29-1,TGCAGCGTTGGTGATCCCAAGGCCATGAACACTGAAGCTTTCTTT,CSVGDPKAMNTEAFF
-,few,TRBJ2-3,TRBV21-1,TGTGCCAGCAGCAATAGGGGGCTGTCAGATACGCAGTATTTT,CASSNRGLSDTQYF
-,-,TRBJ2-7,TRBV7-9,TGTGCCAGCAGCTTAGCGGGACCCCGGGACGAGCAGTACTTC,CASSLAGPRDEQYF
TRBD1,-,TRBJ2-1,TRBV7-9,TGTGCCAGCAGCATGGGACAGGCGACCCAGTTCTTC,CASSMGQATQFF
TRBD2,-,TRBJ2-3,TRBV29-1,TGCAGCGTTGAAATACCGGGACTAGGGGGCACAGATACGCAGTATTTT,CSVEIPGLGGTDTQYF
TRBD1,-,TRBJ2-7,TRBV20-1,TGCAGTGCTAGGGGGTCGAAAGGACAGGGGCTCTACGAGCAGTACTTC,CSARGSKGQGLYEQYF
TRBD1,-,TRBJ1-1,TRBV7-8,TGTGCCAGCAGCTTAATCCGACAGGGCGTTATGGGGGGCACTGAAGCTTTCTTT,CASSLIRQGVMGGTEAFF
-,-,TRBJ1-2,TRBV28,TGTGCCAGCAGTTTAGAGCCAGGAGCGGGGGACTATGGCTACACCTTC,CASSLEPGAGDYGYTF